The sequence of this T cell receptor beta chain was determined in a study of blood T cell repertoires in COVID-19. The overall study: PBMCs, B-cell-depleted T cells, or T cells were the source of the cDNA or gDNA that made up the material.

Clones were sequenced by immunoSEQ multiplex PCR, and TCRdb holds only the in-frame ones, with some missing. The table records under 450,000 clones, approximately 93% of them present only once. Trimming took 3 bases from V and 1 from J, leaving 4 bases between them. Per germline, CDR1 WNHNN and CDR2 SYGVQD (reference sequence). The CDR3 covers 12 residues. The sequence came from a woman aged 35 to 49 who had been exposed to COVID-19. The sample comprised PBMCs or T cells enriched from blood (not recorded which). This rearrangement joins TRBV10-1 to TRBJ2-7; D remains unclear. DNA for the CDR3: TGCGCCAGCAGTGACAGTTCCTACGAGCAGTACTTC. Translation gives CASSDSSYEQYF.